This T cell receptor beta chain was documented in a study of T-cell memory formation after mild COVID-19. Looking at the study overall: Clusters of TCRs were largely donor specific.

Study-level results: Contracting CD4+ clones lay largely in CM and EM, with CD8+ ones residing in EMRA.

In its sample, this clonotype was seen many times. The target antigen is unknown. TCRdb reanalysed the 5' RACE reads using MiXCR and keeps one entry per CDR3 protein. The sample consists of 250,000 to 400,000 distinct CDR3 sequences, roughly an eighth of them appearing once. V lost 4 bases and J lost 0, with 9 bases in between. The germline V gene has CDR1 MGHRA and CDR2 YSYEKL. The CDR3 is made up of 14 amino acids. The clonotype originates from a man in his late teens or twenties who had mild COVID-19 (a few samples of this study predate the infection). Cell type and time point are not known. V and J are TRBV4-1 and TRBJ1-1; possibly TRBD1 for D (5 bases). The sequencing sample was made of PBMCs or a T cell subset sorted from them (not recorded which). This chain's CDR3 is CASSLRALNTEAFF. CDR3 in DNA: TGCGCCAGCAGCCTCAGGGCGCTGAACACTGAAGCTTTCTTT.